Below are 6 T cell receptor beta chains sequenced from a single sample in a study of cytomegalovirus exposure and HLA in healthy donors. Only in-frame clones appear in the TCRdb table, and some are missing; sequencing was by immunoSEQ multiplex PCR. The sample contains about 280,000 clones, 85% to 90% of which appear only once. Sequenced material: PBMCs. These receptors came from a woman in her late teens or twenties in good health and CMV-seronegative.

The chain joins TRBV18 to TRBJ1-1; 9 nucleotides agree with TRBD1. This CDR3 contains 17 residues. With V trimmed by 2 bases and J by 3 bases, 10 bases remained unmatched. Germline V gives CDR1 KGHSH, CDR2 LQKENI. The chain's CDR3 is CASSPNIAGQGYTEAFF. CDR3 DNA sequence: TGTGCCAGCTCACCAAATATCGCGGGACAGGGCTACACTGAAGCTTTCTTT.

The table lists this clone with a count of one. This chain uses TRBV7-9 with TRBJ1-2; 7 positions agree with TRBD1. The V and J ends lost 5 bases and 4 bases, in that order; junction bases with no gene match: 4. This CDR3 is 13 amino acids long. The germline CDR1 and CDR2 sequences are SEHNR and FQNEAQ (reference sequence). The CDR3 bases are TGTGCCAGCAGCCCGGGACAGATCTATGGCTACACCTTC. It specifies CASSPGQIYGYTF.

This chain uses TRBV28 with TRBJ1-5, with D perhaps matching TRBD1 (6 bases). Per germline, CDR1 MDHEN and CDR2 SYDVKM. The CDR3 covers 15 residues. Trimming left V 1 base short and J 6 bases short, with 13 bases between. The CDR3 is CASSLFGRGSQPQHF. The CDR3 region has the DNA TGTGCCAGCAGTTTATTCGGCAGGGGTAGTCAGCCCCAGCATTTT.

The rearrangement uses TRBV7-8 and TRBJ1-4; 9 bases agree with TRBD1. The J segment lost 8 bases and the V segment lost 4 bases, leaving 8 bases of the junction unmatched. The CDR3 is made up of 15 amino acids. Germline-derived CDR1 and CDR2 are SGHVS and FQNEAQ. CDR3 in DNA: TGTGCCAGCAGCTATACAGGGGGCGCAAAGGAAAAACTGTTTTTT. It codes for CASSYTGGAKEKLFF.

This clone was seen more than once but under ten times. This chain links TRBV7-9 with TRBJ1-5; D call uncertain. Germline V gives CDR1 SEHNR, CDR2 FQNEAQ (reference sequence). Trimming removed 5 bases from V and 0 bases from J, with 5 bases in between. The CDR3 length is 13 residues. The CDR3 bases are TGTGCCAGCAGCCAAAATAGCAATCAGCCCCAGCATTTT. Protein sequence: CASSQNSNQPQHF.

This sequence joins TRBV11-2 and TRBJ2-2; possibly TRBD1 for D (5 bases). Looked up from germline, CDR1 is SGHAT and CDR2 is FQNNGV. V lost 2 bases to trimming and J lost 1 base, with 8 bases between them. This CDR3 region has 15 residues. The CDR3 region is CASSLNQGNTGELFF. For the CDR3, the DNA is TGTGCCAGCAGCTTAAATCAGGGGAACACCGGGGAGCTGTTTTTT. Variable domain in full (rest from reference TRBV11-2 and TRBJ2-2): EAGVAQSPRYKIIEKRQSVAFWCNPISGHATLYWYQQILGQGPKLLIQFQNNGVVDDSQLPKDRFSAERLKGVDSTLKIQPAKLEDSAVYLCASSLNQGNTGELFFGEGSRLTVL.